This TCR beta chain was profiled in a study of PD-1 blockade in classical Hodgkin lymphoma (TCRdb year 2020). Study-level background: Nivolumab dosing was 3 mg/kg intravenously every 2 weeks, continuing until either disease progression or unacceptable toxicity. The study used TCR beta sequencing and CyTOF to define a peripheral blood immune signature of response to PD-1 blockade in classical Hodgkin lymphoma. Study-wide findings and limitations: Patients starting nivolumab less than 1 year after ASCT had lower diversity and were excluded from later analyses to avoid confounding by immune reconstitution. The study was limited to a single clinical trial cohort, and causes of repertoire differences, possibly disease activity or prior therapy, remained undefined. Baseline TCR diversity was reported as lower in newly diagnosed patients than in healthy donors, and lower still in relapsed/refractory patients. A significant rise by C4D1 was seen in CD4+ but not CD8+ TCR diversity (p=0.0027 vs p=0.16), with the rise being most apparent in complete responders (p=0.02). Trial patients with a complete response had baseline diversity similar to that of newly diagnosed patients, while partial responders and progressors had significantly lower diversity.

Including the terminal cysteine and phenylalanine, the CDR3 comprises 19 residues. CDR3 DNA is the only sequence kept; it has 57 bases, read in frame from the first base. V sheds 5 bases and J sheds 5 bases, leaving 25 bases between their ends. The germline V gene (reference sequence) supplies CDR1 SEHNR and CDR2 FQNEAQ. Regarding this clone: No antigen is known for it. Per-base qualities were not stored, and no clone one base away is much larger.

Genomic DNA was extracted with the Qiagen DNeasy kit from unsorted PBMCs and from negatively selected CD4+ and CD8+ fractions. TCR beta CDR3 regions were subjected to amplification by immunoSEQ multiplex PCR with primers that anneal to V and J segments. Amplification bias was minimized using a synthetic immune receptor repertoire, and residual bias was removed computationally after sequencing. On the authors' methods: Repertoire diversity was quantified as the Shannon entropy index using custom Python scripts. Unsorted, CD4+ and CD8+ repertoires were analyzed separately, except in combined analyses where CD4+ and CD8+ sequences were merged in silico. Clonal expansion was defined as a frequency increase of at least 2-fold after treatment compared with C1D1, and clones undetected at baseline were assigned a pseudocount of 0.5. Singleton clones were defined as clones with 0 or 1 copy at C1D1, and non-singleton clones were defined as clones with 2 or more copies. Clones expanded in unsorted samples were labelled as CD4+, CD8+ or unknown by matching protein sequences in sorted samples from the same patient. Wilcoxon tests were applied to paired samples to test diversity changes from C1D1 to C4D1. TCRdb re-hosts the immuneACCESS table, in-frame sequences only. Its copies lack some clones; in the studies checked, an unresolved V gene accounts for under half of them, and the cause for the rest is not known. That table is the source of V, J and clone size, and D and trimming were worked out from the DNA. A total of about 27,000 clones appear in this sample, more than 60% of them only once. The ten most abundant clones make up around 2.3% of the sample.

This specimen's time point label, interpreted: cycle 1 day 1 (C1D1), immediately before nivolumab initiation. Relapse after autologous stem cell transplantation had occurred in all trial patients, and cohorts A, B and C were distinguished by prior brentuximab vedotin exposure. CD4+ T cells were purified from thawed PBMCs by magnetic negative selection with a Miltenyi CD4+ T cell isolation kit. The trial cohort was composed of roughly 60 patients with relapsed/refractory classical Hodgkin lymphoma, for whom complete response, partial response or progressive disease was recorded as best overall response. Single-agent nivolumab was administered to trial patients in the multi-cohort phase II CheckMate 205 trial. An independent review committee assessed best overall response by applying the 2007 International Working Group response criteria. Trial PBMCs were obtained immediately prior to nivolumab initiation (C1D1) and on therapy at cycle 2 day 1 and cycle 4 day 1. After peripheral blood was drawn into 8 mL Vacutainer Cell Preparation Tubes, PBMCs were isolated by centrifugation and then cryopreserved. Purified CD4+ and CD8+ fractions were prepared only for cases in which an additional PBMC sample was available. Magnetically labelled cells were removed on LS columns in a quadroMACS separator, and the flow-through was collected as the purified fraction.

The sequenced sample was CD4+ T cells from blood, obtained at baseline. This clonotype was obtained from a human donor with classical Hodgkin lymphoma. The V and J genes are TRBV7-9 and TRBJ1-6, with no confident D gene call. The DNA sequence is as follows: TGTGCCAGCAGCCTTAGGAGGTGGGGTGAACGATCCGATAATTCACCCCTCCACTTT. It translates to CASSLRRWGERSDNSPLHF.